Listed here are 20 T cell receptor beta chains from one sample, sequenced in a study of blood T cell repertoires in COVID-19. Here immunoSEQ multiplex PCR was the method, and the copy in TCRdb shows in-frame clones only, minus some. The data contain more than 250,000 clones, about nine tenths of them singletons. The specimen sequenced was peripheral blood. Source of these receptors: a young woman with COVID-19, enrolled during active disease.

V is TRBV14 and J is TRBJ2-7, with TRBD1 as a possible D gene (6 bases). The CDR3 totals 14 residues. Germline CDR1 is SGHDN and CDR2 is FVKESK. Between the trimmed V and J ends, which lost 4 bases and 4 bases, there was a span of 14 bases. This CDR3 reads CASSPSGVWYEQYF. The CDR3 DNA reads TGTGCCAGCAGCCCTTCAGGGGTTTGGTACGAGCAGTACTTC. Variable domain in full (rest from reference TRBV14 and TRBJ2-7): EAGVTQFPSHSVIEKGQTVTLRCDPISGHDNLYWYRRVMGKEIKFLLHFVKESKQDESGMPNNRFLAERTGGTYSTLKVQPAELEDSGVYFCASSPSGVWYEQYFGPGTRLTVT.

The V call is TRBV2, the J call TRBJ1-4; no definite D call. CDR1 SNHLY and CDR2 FYNNEI come from the germline V gene. The V gene lost 4 bases and the J gene lost 3 bases, with 12 bases spanning the gap. This CDR3 has 15 amino acids. The CDR3 region has the DNA TGTGCCAGCAGTGCGACACACGCTTCTAATGAAAAACTGTTTTTT. Translated: CASSATHASNEKLFF.

This chain connects TRBV4-1 to TRBJ1-5; no clear D gene. The CDR3 length is 16 residues. The germline V gene has CDR1 MGHRA and CDR2 YSYEKL. V gave up 1 base and J gave up 3 bases, with 13 bases separating them. CDR3 amino acids: CASSQGPLGDNQPQHF. In DNA, the CDR3 is TGCGCCAGCAGCCAAGGCCCCCTCGGGGACAATCAGCCCCAGCATTTT.

The chain uses TRBV10-3 and TRBJ2-2, with 7 bases that match TRBD1. The CDR3 runs 13 residues. The germline CDR1 and CDR2 sequences are ENHRY and SYGVKD. V was clipped by 10 bases and J by 1 base; unmatched bases: 3. In DNA, the CDR3 is TGTGCCACCCAGGGGGAGAACACCGGGGAGCTGTTTTTT. Its protein is CATQGENTGELFF.

This chain joins TRBV5-6 and TRBJ2-2; 8 nucleotides align to TRBD2. The CDR3 is made up of 18 amino acids. J lost 6 bases, V lost 3 bases, and 16 bases had no gene match. Germline V lookup: CDR1 SGHDT, CDR2 YYEEEE. The CDR3 nucleotides read TGTGCCAGCAGCTCTTTTCCGGGGGGGCTTCTTTTGTCCGGGGAGCTGTTTTTT. Translation: CASSSFPGGLLLSGELFF.

J is TRBJ2-3 and V is TRBV4-1; maybe TRBD2 (5 bases). From germline, CDR1 is MGHRA and CDR2 YSYEKL. V was trimmed by 3 bases and J by 3 bases, leaving 16 bases between them. CDR3 length equals 16 residues. CDR3 residues: CASSQKAEKVTDTQYF. The CDR3 DNA follows: TGCGCCAGCAGCCAGAAAGCGGAAAAGGTAACAGATACGCAGTATTTT.

This chain uses TRBV28 with TRBJ1-5; 9 bases agree with TRBD1. CDR3 size: 15 residues. With 6 bases clipped from V and 5 bases from J, the junction kept 8 bases outside the gene matches. Looked up from germline, CDR1 is MDHEN and CDR2 is SYDVKM. CDR3 loop: CASRTGTGSYQPQHF. The CDR3 DNA is TGTGCCAGCAGGACCGGGACAGGGTCTTATCAGCCCCAGCATTTT.

J is TRBJ2-1 and V is TRBV7-9; D might be TRBD1 (6 bases). Germline CDR1 and CDR2: SEHNR and FQNEAQ (reference sequence). The V gene lost 6 bases and the J gene lost 4 bases, with 16 bases spanning the gap. This CDR3 spans 15 amino acids. CDR3 sequence (DNA): TGTGCCAGCAGTTCGGAATCGGACAGTTACAATGAGCAGTTCTTC. Its protein product is CASSSESDSYNEQFF.

V gene TRBV5-5 combines with J gene TRBJ2-4; TRBD2 matches 10 bases. Losses at the gene ends were 4 bases for V and 9 bases for J; bases not matched to a gene: 4. Germline V gene sequence: CDR1 SGHKS, CDR2 YYEKEE (reference sequence). There are 13 residues in the CDR3. CDR3 bases: TGTGCCAGCAGCAGCGGGAGGGATGGCATTCAGTACTTC. Protein product: CASSSGRDGIQYF.

The V gene is TRBV6-5, the J gene TRBJ1-2; unclear D gene. Trimming took off 6 bases at V and 7 bases at J, with 15 bases between the two ends. The CDR3 has 13 amino acids. Germline values: CDR1 MNHEY, CDR2 SVGAGI. This chain's CDR3 is CASRVQFGLGYTF. DNA of the CDR3: TGTGCCAGCAGGGTGCAATTTGGGCTTGGCTACACCTTC.

V and J are TRBV11-3 and TRBJ1-3; no definite D call. Germline assignment: CDR1 SGHNT and CDR2 YENEEA. With 1 base removed from V and 0 bases from J, the gap between germline ends came to 13 bases. The CDR3 is 17 amino acids. This CDR3 reads CASSLGGAAISGNTIYF. In DNA form, the CDR3 reads TGTGCCAGCAGCTTAGGAGGAGCGGCAATCTCTGGAAACACCATATATTTT.

This sequence joins TRBV6-5 and TRBJ1-1; TRBD1 matches 7 bases. The CDR3 totals 15 residues. J gave up 3 bases and V 10 bases, and 14 bases lay outside the gene matches. The germline V gene encodes CDR1 MNHEY and CDR2 SVGAGI. CDR3 coding DNA: TGTGCCACCTACGACAGGGTCCCCCCGGACACTGAAGCTTTCTTT. It translates to CATYDRVPPDTEAFF.

This clone was seen a few times. The chain uses TRBV3-1 (or the pseudogene TRBV3-2) and TRBJ1-5; TRBD1 might be the D (6 bases). Trimming took off 1 base at V and 4 bases at J, with 14 bases between the two ends. Germline V gives CDR1 LGHDT, CDR2 YNNKEL (reference sequence). The CDR3 length is 16 residues. In nucleotides, the CDR3 is TGTGCCAGCAGCCAAGGTTCAGGGGCGGAAAATCAGCCCCAGCATTTT. Protein sequence: CASSQGSGAENQPQHF.

This sequence joins TRBV6-2 or TRBV6-3 and TRBJ1-6; TRBD1 might be the D (5 bases). This CDR3 is built from 17 residues. The germline CDR1 and CDR2 sequences are MNHEY and SVGEGT. Trimming removed 5 bases from V and 2 bases from J, with 16 bases in between. In DNA form, the CDR3 reads TGTGCCAGCAGTCACCCCGACAGTTTCGCCTATAATTCACCCCTCCACTTT. Its translation: CASSHPDSFAYNSPLHF.

This chain uses TRBV16 with TRBJ2-5; D uncertain. Trimming stripped 0 bases from V and 5 bases from J, with 13 bases between. The germline V gene has CDR1 KGHSY and CDR2 FQNENV. CDR3 length: 15 residues. The CDR3 spells CASSQSGTGGETQYF. The CDR3, as DNA: TGTGCCAGCAGCCAATCCGGCACGGGTGGGGAGACCCAGTACTTC. The full variable domain, in which reference TRBV16 and TRBJ2-5 provide the parts outside the CDR3, is GEEVAQTPKHLVRGEGQKAKLYCAPIKGHSYVFWYQQVLKNEFKFLISFQNENVFDETGMPKERFSAKCLPNSPCSLEIQATKLEDSAVYFCASSQSGTGGETQYFGPGTRLLVL.

The rearrangement joins TRBV11-3 to TRBJ2-3; D might be TRBD1 (5 bases). The CDR3 spans 17 residues. V was shortened by 2 bases and J by 0 bases, with 15 bases between the two germline ends. CDR1 SGHNT and CDR2 YENEEA come from the germline V gene. The CDR3 here is CASSLPHQGASTDTQYF. The CDR3 nucleotides read TGTGCCAGCAGCTTACCCCATCAGGGCGCTAGCACAGATACGCAGTATTTT.

As DNA, the CDR3 is TGTGCCAGCAGCCCTACAGGGTCGGCCCAGCATTTT. It encodes CASSPTGSAQHF. The V gene is TRBV12-3 or TRBV12-4, the J gene TRBJ1-5, with a possible D match to TRBD1 (6 bases). There are 12 residues in the CDR3. Trimming took off 6 bases at V and 11 bases at J, with 14 bases between the two ends.

J is TRBJ1-1 and V is TRBV5-4, with a weak D call TRBD1 (6 bases). The CDR3 consists of 14 residues. V lost 2 bases and J lost 0, with 8 bases in between. Germline V gene lookup returns CDR1 SGHNT and CDR2 YYREEE (reference sequence). The CDR3 sequence is CASSFGGMNTEAFF. CDR3 nucleotide sequence: TGTGCCAGCAGCTTTGGGGGCATGAACACTGAAGCTTTCTTT.

This clone was picked up one time. The CDR3 DNA follows: TGTGCCAGTAGTATAGGGAGAACCTATGGCTACACCTTC. This codes for CASSIGRTYGYTF. The rearrangement uses TRBV19 and TRBJ1-2; D is uncertain. The CDR3 spans 13 residues. Per the germline V gene, CDR1 is LNHDA and CDR2 is SQIVND (reference sequence). V lost 1 base to trimming and J lost 4 bases, with 7 bases between them.

The V call is TRBV11-2, the J call TRBJ2-7, with a possible D match to TRBD1 (6 bases). Per the germline V gene, CDR1 is SGHAT and CDR2 is FQNNGV. The CDR3 has 13 amino acids. V was cut by 3 bases and J by 4 bases, with 10 bases left in between. Here the CDR3 reads CASSFTGRYEQYV. The DNA for the CDR3 is TGTGCCAGCAGCTTTACAGGGAGATACGAGCAGTACGTC.